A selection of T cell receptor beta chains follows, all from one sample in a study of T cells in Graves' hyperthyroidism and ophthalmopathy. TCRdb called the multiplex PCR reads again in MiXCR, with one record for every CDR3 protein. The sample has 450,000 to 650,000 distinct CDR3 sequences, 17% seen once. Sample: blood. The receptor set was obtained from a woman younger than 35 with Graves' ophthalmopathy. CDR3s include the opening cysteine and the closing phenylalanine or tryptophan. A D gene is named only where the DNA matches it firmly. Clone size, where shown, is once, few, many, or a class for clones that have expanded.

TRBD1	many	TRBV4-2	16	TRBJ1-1	TGTGCCAGCAGCCGGAATCTACAGGGGGGGGACACTGAAGCTTTCTTT	CASSRNLQGGDTEAFF
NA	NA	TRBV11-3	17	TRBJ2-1	TGTGCCAGCAGCCTACCCCCCCCTTGCGGCCCCAACAATGAGCAGTTCTTC	CASSLPPPCGPNNEQFF
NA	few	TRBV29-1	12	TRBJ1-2	TGCAGCGTTGAAGATCAAGGGCCAGGCTACACCTTC	CSVEDQGPGYTF
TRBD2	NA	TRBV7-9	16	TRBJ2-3	TGTGCCAGCAGCTTAGGATCGCTAGCGGGGGAGTCAACGCAGTATTTT	CASSLGSLAGESTQYF
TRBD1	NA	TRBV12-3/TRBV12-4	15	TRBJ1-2	TGTGCCAGCAGTTTATTGGCAGGGGGGGAATCTGGCTACACCTTC	CASSLLAGGESGYTF
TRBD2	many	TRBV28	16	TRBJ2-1	TGTGCCAGCACCTCCCCCGGGGGGGCCTCCTACAATGAGCAGTTCTTC	CASTSPGGASYNEQFF
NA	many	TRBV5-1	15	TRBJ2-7	TGCGCCAGCAGCTTGGTGGGACCCACAGGCTACGAGCAGTACTTC	CASSLVGPTGYEQYF
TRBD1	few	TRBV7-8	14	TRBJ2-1	TGTGCCAGCAGCTTAGAGGGGGCCGGGAATGAGCAGTTCTTC	CASSLEGAGNEQFF
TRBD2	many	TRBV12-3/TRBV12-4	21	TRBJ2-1	TGTGCCAGCAGTTTGGGGAGGGGACTAGCGGGAGGGCTAAGCTCCTACAATGAGCAGTTCTTC	CASSLGRGLAGGLSSYNEQFF
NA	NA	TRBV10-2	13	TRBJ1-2	TGCGCCAGCAGTGACGGACGGAACTATGGCTACACCTTC	CASSDGRNYGYTF
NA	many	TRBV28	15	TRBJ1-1	TGTGCCAGCTACGTCTCAACCGGGGTGAACACTGAAGCTTTCTTT	CASYVSTGVNTEAFF
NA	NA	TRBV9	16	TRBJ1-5	TGTGCCAGCAGCGTAGGGGACGTGACCCCCAATCAGCCCCAGCATTTT	CASSVGDVTPNQPQHF
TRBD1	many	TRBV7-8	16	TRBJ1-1	TGTGCCAGCAGCCTACCCTTGACAGGGGAGAACACTGAAGCTTTCTTT	CASSLPLTGENTEAFF
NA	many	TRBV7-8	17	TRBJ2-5	TGTGCCAGCAGCTTAAATCGGTTCCGGGACAAACAAGAGACCCAGTACTTC	CASSLNRFRDKQETQYF
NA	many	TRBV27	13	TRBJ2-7	TGTGCCAGCAGTCTCAGGGGTTCAGCCGAGCAGTACTTC	CASSLRGSAEQYF
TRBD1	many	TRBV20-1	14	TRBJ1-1	TGCAGTGCTTATATGGTGGCAGGGGGCGAAGAAGCTTTCTTT	CSAYMVAGGEEAFF
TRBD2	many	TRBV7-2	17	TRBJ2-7	TGTGCCAGCAGCTCCCCGCGGGGCGGGAGCCGGAACTACGAGCAGTACTTC	CASSSPRGGSRNYEQYF
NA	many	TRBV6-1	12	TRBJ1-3	TGTGCCAGCAGTCCGAGGGGAAACACCATATATTTT	CASSPRGNTIYF
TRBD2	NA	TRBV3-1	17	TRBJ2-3	TGTGCCAGCAGCCATGGACTAGCGGGGGACAACACAGATACGCAGTATTTT	CASSHGLAGDNTDTQYF
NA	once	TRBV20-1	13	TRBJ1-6	TGCAGTGTTTGGGGCAGGGATAATTCACCCCTCCACTTT	CSVWGRDNSPLHF
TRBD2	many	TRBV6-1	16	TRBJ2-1	TGTGCCAGCAGTGAAGACACCCAGCGGGAGTACAATGAGCAGTTCTTC	CASSEDTQREYNEQFF
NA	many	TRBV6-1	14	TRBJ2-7	TGTGCCAGCAGTGAAGTGGAGGAGATCTACGAGCAGTACTTC	CASSEVEEIYEQYF
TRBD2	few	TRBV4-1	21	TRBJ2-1	TGCGCCAGCAGCCAAGTAGGACTAGCGGGGGATATACGGGGCCTTTGGGATGAGCAGTTCTTC	CASSQVGLAGDIRGLWDEQFF
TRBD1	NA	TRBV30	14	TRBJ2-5	TGTGCCTGGAGTGTACGAAGTTACAGGGGATTTCTGTACTTC	CAWSVRSYRGFLYF
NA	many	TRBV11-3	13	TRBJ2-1	TGTGCCAGCAGCTTAGATATGGTGGGTGAGCAGTTCTTC	CASSLDMVGEQFF
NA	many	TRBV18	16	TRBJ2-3	TGTGCCAGCTCACTGGTCGACCGGGGCAGGGCAGATACGCAGTATTTT	CASSLVDRGRADTQYF
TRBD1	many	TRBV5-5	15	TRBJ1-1	TGTGCCAGCAGCTACGGGACAGCCATGAACACTGAAGCTTTCTTT	CASSYGTAMNTEAFF
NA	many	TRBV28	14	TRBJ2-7	TGTGCCAGCAGTTTTGGCGGGAACTCCTACGAGCAGTACTTC	CASSFGGNSYEQYF
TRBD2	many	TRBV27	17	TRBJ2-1	TGTGCCAGCAGTTTCGGGACTAGCGGGGCGGGTTTCGATGAGCAGTTCTTC	CASSFGTSGAGFDEQFF
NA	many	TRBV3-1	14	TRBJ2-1	TGTGCCAGCAGCCTACTTGGGACCCTCAATGAGCAGTTCTTC	CASSLLGTLNEQFF
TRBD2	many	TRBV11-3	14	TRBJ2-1	TGTGCCAGCAGCACTAGCGGGAGTGGCAATGAGCAGTTCTTC	CASSTSGSGNEQFF